This note documents a single TCR beta chain sequence. Its target antigen remains unknown. Base qualities are not recorded, but no much larger clone differs from it by a single base. The data are from a study of T cell changes during pregnancy in multiple sclerosis (dated 2019 in TCRdb). Study-wide context: The study looked at changes in the T cell repertoire across pregnancy in women with multiple sclerosis.

Libraries were prepared through the immunoSEQ multiplex PCR assay. TCRdb stores this immuneACCESS table with in-frame sequences only. Part of the clones is absent; in the studies checked, under half of the shortfall reflects unresolved V genes, and no reason is known for the rest. This sample has about 38,000 clones in its table, and 85% to 95% of those were observed once. Jointly, the top ten make up around 0.4% of the sample. Taken from cysteine to phenylalanine, the CDR3 has 18 residues. Only the CDR3 DNA is retained, 54 bases long and in frame from the first base. V gives up 1 base and J gives up 2 bases, and the segment between their germline ends measures 18 bases. Looking up the germline V gene yields CDR1 SGHVS and CDR2 FNYEAQ.

This chain joins TRBV7-6 to TRBJ2-1; TRBD2 might be the D gene, on 7 matching bases. This TCR was recovered from a female donor in good health, enrolled as a control in a pregnancy study. Sample: CD4+ T cells from peripheral blood mononuclear cells, taken after pregnancy. The nucleotides are TGTGCCAGCAGCTTAGTTGTCGGTTGGGGGGGCGCCTACAATGAGCAGTTCTTC. Its protein reads: CASSLVVGWGGAYNEQFF.